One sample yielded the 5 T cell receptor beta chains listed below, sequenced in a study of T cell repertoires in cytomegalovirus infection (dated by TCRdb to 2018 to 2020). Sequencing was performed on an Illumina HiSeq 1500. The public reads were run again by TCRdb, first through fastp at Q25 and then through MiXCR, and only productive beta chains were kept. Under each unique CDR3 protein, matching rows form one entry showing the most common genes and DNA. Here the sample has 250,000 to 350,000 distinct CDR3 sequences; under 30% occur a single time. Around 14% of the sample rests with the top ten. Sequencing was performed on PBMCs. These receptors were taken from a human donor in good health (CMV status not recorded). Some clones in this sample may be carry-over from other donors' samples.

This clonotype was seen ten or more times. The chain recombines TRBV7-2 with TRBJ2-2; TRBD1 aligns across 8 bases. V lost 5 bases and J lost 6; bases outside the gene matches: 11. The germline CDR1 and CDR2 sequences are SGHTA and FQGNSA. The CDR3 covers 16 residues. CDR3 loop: CASSRLSDRVPGELFF. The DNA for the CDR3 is TGTGCCAGCAGCCGCCTTTCGGACAGGGTCCCCGGGGAGCTGTTTTTT.

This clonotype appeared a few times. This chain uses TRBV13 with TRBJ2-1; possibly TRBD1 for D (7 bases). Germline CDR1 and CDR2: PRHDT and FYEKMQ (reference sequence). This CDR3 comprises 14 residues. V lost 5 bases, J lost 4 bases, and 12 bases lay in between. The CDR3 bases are TGTGCCAGCAGCCGCGGGACAGCTTACAATGAGCAGTTCTTC. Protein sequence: CASSRGTAYNEQFF.

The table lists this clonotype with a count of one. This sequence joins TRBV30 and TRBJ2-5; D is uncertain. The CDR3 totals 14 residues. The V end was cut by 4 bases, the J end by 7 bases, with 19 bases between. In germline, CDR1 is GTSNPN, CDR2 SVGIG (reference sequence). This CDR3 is CAWTGDPVIATQYF. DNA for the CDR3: TGTGCCTGGACTGGCGACCCCGTGATCGCGACCCAGTACTTC.

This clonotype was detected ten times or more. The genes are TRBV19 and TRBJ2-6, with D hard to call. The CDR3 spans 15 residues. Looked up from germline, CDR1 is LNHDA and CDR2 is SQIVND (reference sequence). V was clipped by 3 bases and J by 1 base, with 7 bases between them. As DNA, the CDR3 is TGTGCCAGTAGTATCTTGGTGTCTGGGGCCAACGTCCTGACTTTC. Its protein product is CASSILVSGANVLTF.

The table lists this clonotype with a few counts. In DNA, the CDR3 is TGTGCCATCAGTCAGGGACGACTGAGTAGCAATCAGCCCCAGCATTTT. Its protein is CAISQGRLSSNQPQHF. V and J are TRBV10-3 and TRBJ1-5; a weak D match, TRBD1 (5 bases). CDR3 length equals 16 residues. The germline gives CDR1 ENHRY, CDR2 SYGVKD. The V end was cut by 5 bases, the J end by 0 bases, with 14 bases between.